This TCR beta chain was obtained from a study of blood T cells in healthy people across ages. Then a second PCR, running roughly 6 to 11 cycles, was carried out with a sample-barcoded 5' primer and a J-beta primer mix. Every cDNA molecule bore a tag from a template-switch adaptor containing 12 random nucleotides. Each sample provided no less than 3 million CDR3-containing paired-end reads. TCRdb used MiXCR to reprocess the 5' RACE reads, holding one entry per CDR3 protein. The sample has 890,000 or so distinct CDR3 sequences, 55% to 65% seen once. The germline V gene encodes CDR1 LGHNA and CDR2 YSLEER. The V and J ends lost 4 bases and 4 bases, in that order; junction bases with no gene match: 6. This CDR3 has 14 residues. Overall study results and limits: Versus aged donors, long-lived donors had higher diversity and more naive CD4+ cells. CMV infection status of these donors was not known.

About this clonotype: Its antigen is as yet unknown.

Sample: blood. This chain connects TRBV4-3 to TRBJ2-7, with TRBD1 matching 8 bases. The sequence was collected from a man aged 30-40 years in good health. This CDR3 reads CASSRRTGPYEQYF. For the CDR3, the DNA is TGCGCCAGCAGCCGTCGGACAGGGCCTTACGAGCAGTACTTC.